Below, 16 T cell receptor beta chains from the same sample are listed, as sequenced in a study of cytomegalovirus exposure and HLA in healthy donors (TCRdb year 2017). Library construction relied on the immunoSEQ multiplex PCR assay. For the multiplex PCR, a mixture combining 60 forward primers for TCR Vbeta segments and 13 reverse primers for TCR Jbeta segments was used. TCRdb retrieved this table from immuneACCESS and kept in-frame rearrangements only. Not all clones are present; in checked studies, unresolved V genes account for under half, and no reason is known for the remainder. This sample gives 230,000 or so clones in total; around nine tenths of them show up just once. The biggest ten clones account for 1.7% of the sample. Sequencing was carried out using PBMCs. The receptors derive from a girl aged 2 to 10 in good health and CMV-seronegative.

CDR3 sequence: CASSFSGTVNEKLFF. CDR3 in DNA: TGTGCCAGCAGTTTTTCCGGGACAGTCAATGAAAAACTGTTTTTT. The V and J genes are TRBV28 and TRBJ1-4; 7 nucleotides agree with TRBD1. The CDR3 covers 15 residues. In germline, CDR1 is MDHEN, CDR2 SYDVKM. V was clipped by 3 bases and J by 5 bases; unmatched bases: 6.

The chain links TRBV15 to TRBJ1-2, with TRBD1 as a possible D gene (6 bases). Germline CDR1 and CDR2: LNHNV and YYDKDF (reference sequence). The CDR3 length is 18 residues. V lost 0 bases and J 4 bases, leaving 21 bases between the germline ends. CDR3: CATSRDSGRGGLGYGYTF. In DNA form, the CDR3 reads TGTGCCACCAGCAGAGATAGCGGGAGGGGGGGGTTGGGCTATGGCTACACCTTC. Variable domain in full (rest from reference TRBV15 and TRBJ1-2): DAMVIQNPRYQVTQFGKPVTLSCSQTLNHNVMYWYQQKSSQAPKLLFHYYDKDFNNEADTPDNFQSRRPNTSFCFLDIRSPGLGDTAMYLCATSRDSGRGGLGYGYTFGSGTRLTVV.

In DNA, the CDR3 is TGTGCCAGCTCACCGTCCCTTCCGAACACTGAAGCTTTCTTT. Encoded protein: CASSPSLPNTEAFF. The genes are TRBV18 and TRBJ1-1; D is undetermined. Germline V gene sequence: CDR1 KGHSH, CDR2 LQKENI. CDR3 size: 14 residues. V was pared by 3 bases and J by 1 base, with 9 bases between.

The V call is TRBV20-1, the J call TRBJ2-1; D not certain. The CDR3 is 11 amino acids. Trimming removed 3 bases at V and 10 bases at J, with 10 bases between. The germline V gene has CDR1 DFQATT and CDR2 SNEGSKA (reference sequence). The CDR3 coding sequence is TGCAGTGCTAGTGTGGGCGTGGAGCAGTTCTTC. This gives the protein CSASVGVEQFF.

The chain links TRBV29-1 to TRBJ1-2; D possibly corresponds to TRBD1 (6 bases). Per the germline V gene, CDR1 is SQVTM and CDR2 is ANQGSEA. CDR3 size: 15 residues. Trimming took off 4 bases at V and 3 bases at J, with 18 bases between the two ends. The CDR3 loop reads CSVGHRVFLDYGYTF. The DNA of the CDR3 is TGCAGCGTTGGTCACAGGGTATTCCTTGACTATGGCTACACCTTC.

The rearrangement joins TRBV5-4 to TRBJ2-2; TRBD2 agrees at 7 bases. Germline lookup yields CDR1 SGHNT and CDR2 YYREEE (reference sequence). This CDR3 has 16 residues. The junction had 3 bases not matched to a gene; V was cut back by 0 bases and J by 1 base. CDR3 nucleotides: TGTGCCAGCAGCTTGGAGGGAGGGAAGAACACCGGGGAGCTGTTTTTT. It translates to CASSLEGGKNTGELFF.

V and J are TRBV2 and TRBJ2-7; the D is unclear. Trimming stripped 4 bases from V and 4 bases from J, with 8 bases between. This CDR3 is built from 12 residues. The germline gives CDR1 SNHLY, CDR2 FYNNEI. The CDR3 region is CASSAHEYEQYF. The CDR3 bases are TGTGCCAGCAGTGCGCATGAGTACGAGCAGTACTTC.

The V call is TRBV7-2, the J call TRBJ2-7, with D possibly being TRBD2 (6 bases). V was cut by 5 bases and J by 2 bases, with 13 bases left in between. Germline CDR1 and CDR2: SGHTA and FQGNSA. This CDR3 is 14 amino acids long. As DNA, the CDR3 is TGTGCCAGCAGCCGGGGACTGCCCGCCTACGAGCAGTACTTC. Its protein is CASSRGLPAYEQYF.

J is TRBJ2-1 and V is TRBV5-5, with 11 bases aligning to TRBD2. The length of the CDR3 is 18 residues. The ends lost 3 bases at V and 10 bases at J; junction bases unmatched: 18. In germline, CDR1 is SGHKS, CDR2 YYEKEE (reference sequence). CDR3 bases: TGTGCCAGCAGCTACACCCCGAGACTAGCGGGGAACCGTTGGGAGCAGTTCTTC. This translates into CASSYTPRLAGNRWEQFF. The full variable domain, in which reference TRBV5-5 and TRBJ2-1 provide the parts outside the CDR3, is DAGVTQSPTHLIKTRGQQVTLRCSPISGHKSVSWYQQVLGQGPQFIFQYYEKEERGRGNFPDRFSARQFPNYSSELNVNALLLGDSALYLCASSYTPRLAGNRWEQFFGPGTRLTVL.

The gene calls are TRBV5-4 and TRBJ1-6, with 8 bases lining up with TRBD1. V was clipped by 4 bases and J by 8 bases; unmatched bases: 8. This CDR3 has 15 residues. In germline, CDR1 is SGHNT, CDR2 YYREEE (reference sequence). The CDR3 coding sequence is TGTGCCAGCAGCCCAGGACAGGGTCGGGATTCACCCCTCCACTTT. It codes for CASSPGQGRDSPLHF.

This chain uses TRBV5-5 with TRBJ2-7; 8 bases agree with TRBD2. This CDR3 spans 15 amino acids. From germline, CDR1 is SGHKS and CDR2 YYEKEE (reference sequence). V gave up 6 bases and J gave up 2 bases; unmatched junction bases: 10. The CDR3 nucleotides are TGTGCCAGCACCTATTTGCTAGCGGGCACCTACGAGCAGTACTTC. Translated, it gives CASTYLLAGTYEQYF.

This clone occurred once. The chain recombines TRBV6-6 with TRBJ1-1; D unclear. Per the germline V gene, CDR1 is MNHNY and CDR2 is SVGAGI (reference sequence). The CDR3 covers 11 residues. The ends were cut back, 6 bases at V and 8 bases at J, with 10 bases in the middle. The CDR3 loop is CASSRTEEAFF. The CDR3 DNA reads as TGTGCCAGCAGCCGCACAGAAGAAGCTTTCTTT.

J is TRBJ1-5 and V is TRBV5-6; 7 nucleotides align to TRBD1. This CDR3 is 15 amino acids long. The junction had 7 bases not matched to a gene; V was cut back by 4 bases and J by 3 bases. Germline V gene data show CDR1 as SGHDT and CDR2 as YYEEEE. The CDR3 sequence is CASSIGTEANQPQHF. CDR3 DNA: TGTGCCAGCAGCATCGGGACAGAAGCCAATCAGCCCCAGCATTTT.

The chain links TRBV10-2 to TRBJ2-7; 7 nucleotides align to TRBD2. V lost 6 bases to trimming and J lost 13 bases; unmatched junction nucleotides: 12. CDR1 is WSHSY and CDR2 is SAAADI in the germline V gene. The CDR3 has 12 residues. The CDR3 reads CASSPGTTPAYF. The CDR3 DNA reads TGCGCCAGCAGCCCAGGGACTACGCCGGCTTACTTC.

This chain connects TRBV2 to TRBJ2-1; 10 positions match TRBD1. Looked up from germline, CDR1 is SNHLY and CDR2 is FYNNEI. V shed 8 bases, J shed 8 bases, and the junction held 3 bases outside the gene matches. The length of the CDR3 is 12 residues. The CDR3 sequence is CASSGTGDEQFF. The CDR3 DNA follows: TGTGCCAGCTCAGGGACAGGGGATGAGCAGTTCTTC.

This clone was seen a single time. The chain uses TRBV4-2 and TRBJ2-3; 9 bases fit TRBD2. The CDR3 runs 19 residues. CDR1 is LGHNA and CDR2 is YNFKEQ in the germline V gene. J gave up 1 base and V 0 bases, and 11 bases lay outside the gene matches. This chain's CDR3 is CASSQDGGIAGVGTDTQYF. CDR3 sequence (DNA): TGTGCCAGCAGCCAAGACGGTGGGATAGCGGGAGTAGGCACAGATACGCAGTATTTT.